These 27 T cell receptor beta chains came from one sample sequenced in a study of cytomegalovirus exposure and HLA in healthy donors. PCR was performed using 60 Vbeta and 13 Jbeta primers. Clones were sequenced by immunoSEQ multiplex PCR, and TCRdb holds only the in-frame ones, with some missing. The sample shows more than 95,000 clones, around 82% of them seen only once. Sequenced material: PBMCs. These receptors were obtained from a man between 40 and 49 years old in good health and CMV-seronegative.

This sequence joins TRBV5-5 and TRBJ1-2, with 7 bases aligning to TRBD1. Trimming at V came to 4 bases and at J to 7 bases, leaving 7 bases not matched to a gene. The CDR3 is 13 residues long. The V gene's germline CDR1 is SGHKS and CDR2 YYEKEE (reference sequence). The CDR3 loop reads CASSPGTAVGYTF. CDR3 nucleotide sequence: TGTGCCAGCAGCCCCGGGACAGCGGTTGGCTACACCTTC.

The chain couples TRBV5-1 to TRBJ1-5, with TRBD1 matching over 8 bases. Germline V CDR1 and CDR2: SGHRS, YFSETQ. V was pared by 0 bases and J by 7 bases, with 3 bases of the junction left unmatched. This CDR3 region has 14 residues. CDR3 sequence: CASSLGAGGQPQHF. The CDR3 DNA is TGCGCCAGCAGCTTGGGGGCAGGGGGCCAGCCCCAGCATTTT.

The chain is built from TRBV19 and TRBJ2-7; D is ambiguous. CDR3 length: 10 residues. Per germline, CDR1 LNHDA and CDR2 SQIVND (reference sequence). V gave up 4 bases and J gave up 6 bases, with 4 bases separating them. The CDR3 sequence: CASSTSEQYF. DNA for the CDR3: TGTGCCAGTAGTACCTCCGAGCAGTACTTC.

This sequence joins TRBV11-2 and TRBJ1-4; D might be TRBD1 (6 bases). Germline CDR1 SGHAT, CDR2 FQNNGV. Trimming removed 6 bases from V and 5 bases from J, with 13 bases in between. The CDR3 has 14 residues. DNA for the CDR3: TGTGCCAGCAGACATACCGGGACAAATGAAAAACTGTTTTTT. Translated: CASRHTGTNEKLFF.

This clone appeared once. The chain employs TRBV11-2 and TRBJ1-2, with a tentative D call TRBD1 (5 bases). Deletions cut 5 bases from V and 8 bases from J, with 18 bases between. This CDR3 spans 14 amino acids. The germline V gene encodes CDR1 SGHAT and CDR2 FQNNGV. The CDR3 DNA sequence: TGTGCCAGCAGCGCAGAGGGGAGGGGATCCGGCTACACCTTC. It codes for CASSAEGRGSGYTF.

The chain couples TRBV7-3 to TRBJ1-1; the D gene is possibly TRBD1 (5 bases). Trimming stripped 3 bases from V and 4 bases from J, with 15 bases between. Germline V gives CDR1 SGHTA, CDR2 FQGTGA. This CDR3 comprises 15 residues. The CDR3 spells CASSLVGGAGTEAFF. DNA of the CDR3: TGTGCCAGCAGCTTGGTTGGCGGGGCGGGCACTGAAGCTTTCTTT. Together with reference TRBV7-3 and TRBJ1-1, the CDR3 gives the full variable domain: GAGVSQTPSNKVTEKGKYVELRCDPISGHTALYWYRQSLGQGPEFLIYFQGTGAADDSGLPNDRFFAVRPEGSVSTLKIQRTERGDSAVYLCASSLVGGAGTEAFFGQGTRLTVV.

This clone was counted a single time. The gene calls are TRBV5-6 and TRBJ1-2; D remains unclear. The CDR3 has 13 residues. Germline values: CDR1 SGHDT, CDR2 YYEEEE. V lost 2 bases and J lost 8, with 13 bases in between. CDR3: CASSFSAAGGYTF. The DNA for the CDR3 is TGTGCCAGCAGCTTCTCCGCAGCGGGGGGCTACACCTTC.

This chain links TRBV10-3 with TRBJ2-1; 10 nucleotides align to TRBD2. The V and J ends lost 3 bases and 9 bases, in that order; junction bases with no gene match: 11. CDR1 is ENHRY, CDR2 SYGVKD, per germline. CDR3 length: 16 residues. The CDR3 region is CAISDPQRGGQGEQFF. CDR3 bases: TGTGCCATCAGTGACCCCCAGCGGGGGGGCCAAGGTGAGCAGTTCTTC.

This clone appeared once. The chain carries TRBV11-2 and TRBJ2-3; TRBD1 aligns across 8 bases. V lost 6 bases, J lost 7 bases, and 9 bases stayed unmatched. Germline lookup yields CDR1 SGHAT and CDR2 FQNNGV. This CDR3 has 14 residues. In DNA form, the CDR3 reads TGTGCCAGCAGACCCGACAGGGGATGGAATACGCAGTATTTT. Translated, it gives CASRPDRGWNTQYF.

J is TRBJ2-7 and V is TRBV19; 10 bases align to TRBD2. This CDR3 region has 17 residues. The junction had 10 bases not matched to a gene; V was cut back by 5 bases and J by 0 bases. Germline assignment: CDR1 LNHDA and CDR2 SQIVND (reference sequence). Here the CDR3 DNA reads TGTGCCAGTAGTCTGGAGCTAGCGGGGGTGGGCTCCTACGAGCAGTACTTC. Its protein is CASSLELAGVGSYEQYF.

This clone was detected only a few times. The rearrangement uses TRBV7-6 and TRBJ1-4; no definite D call. CDR1 and CDR2 (germline): SGHVS, FNYEAQ. Trimming pared 5 bases from V and 0 bases from J, leaving 10 bases between. The CDR3 has 15 residues. The CDR3: CASSKLYATNEKLFF. The CDR3 DNA sequence: TGTGCCAGCAGCAAACTCTATGCAACTAATGAAAAACTGTTTTTT.

The V and J genes are TRBV27 and TRBJ1-1; D is ambiguous. This CDR3 comprises 13 residues. CDR1 MNHEY and CDR2 SMNVEV come from the germline V gene (reference sequence). V was cut by 3 bases and J by 3 bases, with 8 bases left in between. DNA of the CDR3: TGTGCCAGCAGTTTTTCAGACTACACTGAAGCTTTCTTT. This sequence encodes CASSFSDYTEAFF.

CDR3 in amino acids: CASSQELNSPLHF. CDR3 bases: TGTGCCAGCAGCCAAGAATTAAATTCACCCCTCCACTTT. This chain joins TRBV4-2 and TRBJ1-6; D uncertain. Germline V gene data show CDR1 as LGHNA and CDR2 as YNFKEQ. There are 13 residues in the CDR3. V was trimmed by 0 bases and J by 7 bases, leaving 4 bases between them.

Only a few counts were recorded for this clone. The V gene is TRBV9, the J gene TRBJ2-1; tentatively, D is TRBD1 (6 bases). The CDR3 contains 13 residues. Germline assignment: CDR1 SGDLS and CDR2 YYNGEE. V was trimmed by 3 bases and J by 7 bases, leaving 11 bases between them. CDR3 loop: CASSALTGNEQFF. CDR3 coding DNA: TGTGCCAGCAGCGCCCTAACAGGGAATGAGCAGTTCTTC.

The chain couples TRBV7-2 to TRBJ1-2, with 8 bases that match TRBD1. V shed 5 bases and J 7 bases; nucleotides not matched to a gene: 15. Germline assignment: CDR1 SGHTA and CDR2 FQGNSA. This CDR3 spans 16 amino acids. In DNA, the CDR3 is TGTGCCAGCAGCCCAATGGGCCCTGGACAGGGTGGTGGCTACACCTTC. Protein product: CASSPMGPGQGGGYTF.

The chain uses TRBV4-1 and TRBJ2-7; 8 bases match TRBD2. CDR3 length: 16 amino acids. V gave up 3 bases and J gave up 4 bases; unmatched junction bases: 11. Germline CDR1 and CDR2: MGHRA and YSYEKL. CDR3 nucleotide sequence: TGCGCCAGCAGCCATACTATCTCCGGGGGGGGATACGAGCAGTACTTC. Translated, it gives CASSHTISGGGYEQYF.

The chain combines TRBV11-2 with TRBJ1-1, with 7 positions matching TRBD1. Trimming removed 6 bases from V and 5 bases from J; junction bases left unmatched: 6. This CDR3 contains 13 residues. CDR1 and CDR2 (germline): SGHAT, FQNNGV. The CDR3 bases are TGTGCCAGCAGGGAGACAGGGAGTACTGAAGCTTTCTTT. Translated: CASRETGSTEAFF.

The chain links TRBV9 to TRBJ2-7; 10 bases line up with TRBD1. CDR1 is SGDLS, CDR2 YYNGEE, per germline. The CDR3 contains 15 residues. V was clipped by 2 bases and J by 2 bases; unmatched bases: 4. In nucleotides, the CDR3 is TGTGCCAGCAGCGTCTCCGGGACAGGGGCCTACGAGCAGTACTTC. It specifies CASSVSGTGAYEQYF. Combining the CDR3 with reference TRBV9 and TRBJ2-7 gives the whole variable domain DSGVTQTPKHLITATGQRVTLRCSPRSGDLSVYWYQQSLDQGLQFLIQYYNGEERAKGNILERFSAQQFPDLHSELNLSSLELGDSALYFCASSVSGTGAYEQYFGPGTRLTVT.

This clone was seen once. This chain connects TRBV5-6 to TRBJ2-7; TRBD2 aligns across 15 bases. This CDR3 has 15 amino acids. The V segment lost 3 bases and the J segment 6 bases; nucleotides outside the gene matches: 4. Germline-derived CDR1 and CDR2 are SGHDT and YYEEEE. CDR3 sequence reads: CASSSWGLAGGEQYF. In DNA form, the CDR3 reads TGTGCCAGCAGCTCGTGGGGACTAGCGGGGGGCGAGCAGTACTTC.

The chain recombines TRBV4-2 with TRBJ1-2; 11 nucleotides agree with TRBD1. CDR3 length: 15 residues. With V trimmed by 1 base and J by 3 bases, 1 base remained unmatched. Germline V gives CDR1 LGHNA, CDR2 YNFKEQ. The CDR3 spells CASSQVGQGDYGYTF. The CDR3 DNA reads TGTGCCAGCAGCCAAGTGGGACAGGGGGACTATGGCTACACCTTC.

A single count supports this clone. CDR3 sequence (DNA): TGTGCCAGCAGCTTAAATTTTCAGGGGGCGCGAACCGGGGAGCTGTTTTTT. The encoded protein is CASSLNFQGARTGELFF. The J gene is TRBJ2-2, the V gene TRBV11-2; the match to TRBD1 covers 8 bases. From germline, CDR1 is SGHAT and CDR2 FQNNGV. V shed 2 bases, J shed 5 bases, and the junction held 10 bases outside the gene matches. This CDR3 has 17 residues.

The table lists this clone with a few counts. The V and J genes are TRBV6-5 and TRBJ1-5, with D maybe TRBD1 (6 bases). CDR1 and CDR2 from the germline V gene are MNHEY and SVGAGI. Trimming removed 7 bases from V and 7 bases from J, with 14 bases in between. This CDR3 is 13 amino acids long. CDR3 residues: CASKTGSGQPQHF. The CDR3 nucleotides read TGTGCCAGCAAAACAGGGTCGGGCCAGCCCCAGCATTTT.

This chain links TRBV18 with TRBJ2-3; 8 bases are a match to TRBD2. The CDR3 runs 14 residues. Germline CDR1 reads KGHSH; CDR2 reads LQKENI. V lost 4 bases, J lost 1 base, and 1 base stayed unmatched. CDR3 residues: CASSRREGTDTQYF. Here the CDR3 DNA reads TGTGCCAGCTCACGGCGGGAGGGCACAGATACGCAGTATTTT.

This clone was seen a handful of times. The chain is built from TRBV18 and TRBJ2-7; tentatively, D is TRBD1 (6 bases). V dropped 4 bases and J dropped 6 bases, with 22 bases sitting between them. CDR1 and CDR2 from the germline V gene are KGHSH and LQKENI. There are 16 residues in the CDR3. In DNA form, the CDR3 reads TGTGCCAGCTCACAAAATTCGGGACACTCCCTCGGCGAGCAGTACTTC. This encodes CASSQNSGHSLGEQYF.

This clone appeared a single time. The CDR3 reads CASSPNGRVTLHF. In DNA, the CDR3 is TGTGCCAGCAGCCCAAACGGGAGGGTAACCCTCCACTTT. The chain uses TRBV7-2 and TRBJ1-6; D is ambiguous. The CDR3 runs to 13 residues. V was shortened by 5 bases and J by 14 bases, with 16 bases between the two germline ends. Looked up from germline, CDR1 is SGHTA and CDR2 is FQGNSA.

The chain joins TRBV2 to TRBJ1-4; 8 bases align to TRBD1. With V trimmed by 10 bases and J by 7 bases, 11 bases remained unmatched. Germline V gives CDR1 SNHLY, CDR2 FYNNEI. The CDR3 runs 14 residues. The CDR3 DNA is TGTGCCATCTCCAGGGGGCTGACGGGTGAAAAACTGTTTTTT. This encodes CAISRGLTGEKLFF. The full variable domain, rest sourced from reference TRBV2 and TRBJ1-4, is EPEVTQTPSHQVTQMGQEVILRCVPISNHLYFYWYRQILGQKVEFLVSFYNNEISEKSEIFDDQFSVERPDGSNFTLKIRSTKLEDSAMYFCAISRGLTGEKLFFGSGTQLSVL.

V is TRBV10-3 and J is TRBJ2-3; D gene ambiguous. The CDR3 has 15 residues. Trimming took off 0 bases at V and 6 bases at J, with 13 bases between the two ends. Germline values: CDR1 ENHRY, CDR2 SYGVKD. The CDR3 here is CAISESKVAQDTQYF. DNA for the CDR3: TGTGCCATCAGTGAGTCGAAGGTAGCCCAGGATACGCAGTATTTT.